These T cell receptor beta chains were read from a single sample in a study of blood T cell repertoires in COVID-19. Here immunoSEQ multiplex PCR was the method, and the copy in TCRdb shows in-frame clones only, minus some. The sample yields about 140,000 clones, about four fifths seen once. Sample: peripheral blood. The receptors here all came from a human donor in a cohort sampled during active COVID-19. CDR3s include the opening cysteine and the closing phenylalanine or tryptophan. D genes are given only for firm matches. Rows may omit the clone size; those that give it use once, few, many or a size class.

D	length	J	V	size	DNA	CDR3
.	17	TRBJ1-4	TRBV5-1	few	TGCGCCAGCAGCTTGGACGGTTCGGGGACTACTAATGAAAAACTGTTTTTT	CASSLDGSGTTNEKLFF
TRBD1	16	TRBJ2-2	TRBV10-1	.	TGCGCCAGCAGTGATGGGGGCAGGGGGCGCACCGGGGAGCTGTTTTTT	CASSDGGRGRTGELFF
.	16	TRBJ1-6	TRBV5-6	.	TGTGCCAGCAGCTTGGTTGGGGCAGGCCGAAATTCACCCCTCCACTTT	CASSLVGAGRNSPLHF
TRBD1	17	TRBJ2-2	TRBV5-4	.	TGTGCCAGCAGCCGAGACCCGACAGGGGCCTCTTCCGGGGAGCTGTTTTTT	CASSRDPTGASSGELFF
TRBD1	16	TRBJ2-3	TRBV27	.	TGTGCCAGCAGTTCTACCGGGACAGGGACTAAAGATACGCAGTATTTT	CASSSTGTGTKDTQYF
.	15	TRBJ2-5	TRBV2	.	TGTGCCAGCAGTATAAACAGTGTACCCCAAGAGACCCAGTACTTC	CASSINSVPQETQYF
TRBD2	12	TRBJ2-1	TRBV6-5	.	TGTGCCAGCAGTCCTTTAAGGCTAGCGGGGTTCTTC	CASSPLRLAGFF
TRBD1	14	TRBJ2-3	TRBV7-9	.	TGTGCCAGCAGCTACAGGGGGCCAACAGATACGCAGTATTTT	CASSYRGPTDTQYF
.	13	TRBJ1-3	TRBV6-6	.	TGTGCCAGCCGGGTCCCCTCTGGAAACACCATATATTTT	CASRVPSGNTIYF
.	16	TRBJ1-2	TRBV28	.	TGTGCCAGCAGTCCTGGACAAGTCACAAGCAACTATGGCTACACCTTC	CASSPGQVTSNYGYTF